This TCR beta chain came from a study of blood T cells in healthy people across ages. In the study overall: Per two T cells, about one barcoded beta molecule was captured through template switching.

The CDR3 is made up of 14 amino acids. Germline V lookup: CDR1 SEHNR, CDR2 FQNEAQ (reference sequence). For the second PCR, which ran for roughly 6 to 12 cycles, a sample-barcoded 5' primer and a J-beta primer mix were used. There were at least 2.5 million CDR3-containing paired-end reads obtained from each sample. TCRdb processed the 5' RACE reads anew with MiXCR; each CDR3 protein has one entry. The sample gives some 370,000 distinct CDR3 sequences, about half of which show up once; 45% to 60% is in the top ten. This clonotype was seen only once. Its antigen is as yet unknown. Its ends do not fully match the called genes, so a read error is possible. Study-level results: Fewer expanded clones and more diversity marked long-lived versus aged donors. The study found TCR beta diversity correlated strongly with naive T cell percentage.

The V gene is TRBV7-9, the J gene TRBJ2-3, with 8 bases aligning to TRBD2. Sequences were obtained from blood. This receptor was obtained from a man between 60 and 70 years old in good health. The CDR3 spells CASGLRGGADTQYF. The DNA for the CDR3 is TGTGCCAGCGGCTTACGGGGGGGCGCGGATACGCAGTATTTT.